A single sample is the source of the 7 T cell receptor beta chains below, sequenced in a study of cytomegalovirus exposure and HLA in healthy donors. It was with 60 Vbeta and 13 Jbeta primers that the PCR ran. Clones were sequenced by immunoSEQ multiplex PCR, and TCRdb holds only the in-frame ones, with some missing. The sample has about 240,000 clones; approximately 82% are singletons. Sequenced input: PBMCs. The receptors shown here come from a woman aged 60-75 years in good health and CMV-seropositive.

This rearrangement joins TRBV11-2 to TRBJ2-7; perhaps TRBD2 as D (6 bases). The V gene lost 8 bases and the J gene lost 1 base, with 21 bases spanning the gap. The CDR3 covers 16 residues. CDR1 is SGHAT and CDR2 is FQNNGV in the germline V gene. The chain's CDR3 is CASGTVRGRTSYEQYF. The CDR3 bases are TGTGCCAGCGGGACGGTACGAGGGAGGACGTCCTACGAGCAGTACTTC.

This rearrangement joins TRBV7-2 to TRBJ2-1; 13 positions agree with TRBD2. Germline V lookup: CDR1 SGHTA, CDR2 FQGNSA. V was pared by 5 bases and J by 6 bases, with 4 bases of the junction left unmatched. CDR3 length equals 15 residues. CDR3 protein: CASSIGLAGANEQFF. The DNA of the CDR3 is TGTGCCAGCAGCATCGGACTAGCGGGAGCCAATGAGCAGTTCTTC.

Of note for this clone: Other DNA sequences within the sample encode an identical CDR3. The chain couples TRBV27 to TRBJ1-4, with 8 bases that match TRBD1. Germline CDR1 MNHEY, CDR2 SMNVEV (reference sequence). V shed 3 bases, J shed 5 bases, and the junction held 2 bases outside the gene matches. The CDR3 length is 14 residues. CDR3 sequence: CASSFQGANEKLFF. CDR3 in DNA: TGTGCCAGCAGTTTCCAGGGGGCGAATGAAAAACTGTTTTTT.

This clone was counted a few times. This chain uses TRBV2 with TRBJ1-2, with 11 bases lining up with TRBD1. After removal of 11 bases from V and 8 bases from J, the junction contained 7 bases not matched to a gene. Germline V gene data show CDR1 as SNHLY and CDR2 as FYNNEI. This CDR3 is 12 amino acids long. The chain's CDR3 is CAWTGGPRGYTF. CDR3 nucleotide sequence: TGTGCCTGGACAGGGGGCCCTAGAGGCTACACCTTC.

The rearrangement joins TRBV18 to TRBJ2-5; D unresolved. Trimming took 3 bases from V and 5 from J, leaving 13 bases between them. Per germline, CDR1 KGHSH and CDR2 LQKENI. This CDR3 comprises 14 residues. This chain's CDR3 is CASSPSGSRETQYF. The CDR3 nucleotides read TGTGCCAGCTCACCGTCCGGGTCGCGGGAGACCCAGTACTTC.

The V gene is TRBV6-7, the J gene TRBJ1-1; possibly TRBD1 for D (5 bases). TRBV6-7 qualifies as an ORF whose function is uncertain. Deletions cut 4 bases from V and 8 bases from J, with 20 bases between. The CDR3 covers 15 residues. CDR3 sequence reads: CASSFGGPPIVEAFF. The CDR3 bases are TGTGCCAGCAGTTTCGGGGGACCGCCAATCGTCGAAGCTTTCTTT.

The chain joins TRBV2 to TRBJ1-5; possible D gene TRBD1, 6 bases. V was shortened by 8 bases and J by 8 bases, with 16 bases between the two germline ends. CDR1 SNHLY and CDR2 FYNNEI come from the germline V gene. The CDR3 covers 13 residues. The CDR3 protein is CASGGRGGEPQHF. In nucleotides, the CDR3 is TGTGCCAGCGGGGGAAGAGGGGGTGAGCCCCAGCATTTT.